This T cell receptor (beta chain) was identified in a study of cytomegalovirus exposure and HLA in healthy donors. This clone was counted once. Its antigen is undetermined. The junction differs from germline at one of its ends, possibly a read error. Sequencing was performed with immunoSEQ multiplex PCR; in TCRdb, only in-frame clones are kept and a portion is missing. The sample records a few hundred thousand clones, around 85% being singletons. Study conclusions and caveats: Testing in vitro showed a few CMV-associated chains specific for CMV antigens. TCR sequences were mostly rare, though some public TCRs occurred in many donors. Cytomegalovirus association was assigned to about 150 TCR beta chains.

Germline CDR1 reads LNHNV; CDR2 reads YYDKDF (reference sequence). The CDR3 has 12 amino acids. This clonotype was sampled from a woman under 30 in good health and CMV-seronegative. The specimen sequenced was PBMCs. This chain links TRBV15 with TRBJ1-3; D gene unclear. As DNA, the CDR3 is TGTGCCACCAGCAGAGGTGGAGACACCATATATTTT. Translation gives CATSRGGDTIYF.